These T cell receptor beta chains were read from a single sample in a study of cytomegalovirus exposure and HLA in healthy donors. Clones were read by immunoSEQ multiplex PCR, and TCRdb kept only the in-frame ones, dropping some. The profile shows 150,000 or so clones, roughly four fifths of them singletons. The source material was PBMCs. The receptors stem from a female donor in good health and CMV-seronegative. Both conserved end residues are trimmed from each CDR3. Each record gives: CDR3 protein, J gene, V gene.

CDR3 protein: AASGTGTDEKLF; J gene: TRBJ1-4; V gene: TRBV27
CDR3 protein: ASSLTGPFNEKLF; J gene: TRBJ1-4; V gene: TRBV28
CDR3 protein: ASSYSTTRPTEAF; J gene: TRBJ1-1; V gene: TRBV6-5
CDR3 protein: ASSKERGRSGDSNQPQH; J gene: TRBJ1-5; V gene: TRBV21-1
CDR3 protein: ASSESGGSSGNTIY; J gene: TRBJ1-3; V gene: TRBV25-1
CDR3 protein: ASSLDFASGSSYEQY; J gene: TRBJ2-7; V gene: TRBV11-2
CDR3 protein: ASSYEGAPYGYT; J gene: TRBJ1-2; V gene: TRBV6-6
CDR3 protein: ASVELAGLLNTGELF; J gene: TRBJ2-2; V gene: TRBV6-4
CDR3 protein: ASSIDLGTGGTQETQY; J gene: TRBJ2-5; V gene: TRBV19
CDR3 protein: ASSPGLAAGELF; J gene: TRBJ2-2; V gene: TRBV7-3
CDR3 protein: ASSSVWGGGTQETQY; J gene: TRBJ2-5; V gene: TRBV5-1
CDR3 protein: ASSQTGGLQDTQY; J gene: TRBJ2-3; V gene: TRBV7-6
CDR3 protein: ASSQGLLNGIQY; J gene: TRBJ2-4; V gene: TRBV4-1
CDR3 protein: ASSAGGVNEQY; J gene: TRBJ2-7; V gene: TRBV19
CDR3 protein: ASSLAPSGARTGELF; J gene: TRBJ2-2; V gene: TRBV7-2
CDR3 protein: ASSPGQSYEQY; J gene: TRBJ2-7; V gene: TRBV6-5
CDR3 protein: ASSQERVTGVAYGYT; J gene: TRBJ1-2; V gene: TRBV14
CDR3 protein: ASSQESGGTEAF; J gene: TRBJ1-1; V gene: TRBV4-1
CDR3 protein: ASSWGGPGLSYEQY; J gene: TRBJ2-7; V gene: TRBV5-6
CDR3 protein: ASSGVRDEQF; J gene: TRBJ2-1; V gene: TRBV7-3
CDR3 protein: ASQSRGQGEKLF; J gene: TRBJ1-4; V gene: TRBV19
CDR3 protein: ASSLRQGARVEAF; J gene: TRBJ1-1; V gene: TRBV18
CDR3 protein: ASSYSTGTGYEKLF; J gene: TRBJ1-4; V gene: TRBV6-5
CDR3 protein: ASSTGPGYGYT; J gene: TRBJ1-2; V gene: TRBV19
CDR3 protein: ASSLDGAGKTQY; J gene: TRBJ2-5; V gene: TRBV7-7
CDR3 protein: ASSLDRGSGNTIH; J gene: TRBJ1-3; V gene: TRBV11-2
CDR3 protein: ASSLTGSTDTQY; J gene: TRBJ2-3; V gene: TRBV6-6
CDR3 protein: ASSLRQGRNTEAF; J gene: TRBJ1-1; V gene: TRBV5-1
CDR3 protein: ASSRTSGRYEQY; J gene: TRBJ2-7; V gene: TRBV7-2
CDR3 protein: ATSRSTGSGNTIY; J gene: TRBJ1-3; V gene: TRBV15
CDR3 protein: ASRVRTDNSPLH; J gene: TRBJ1-6; V gene: TRBV5-1
CDR3 protein: ASSSQTGPNEKLF; J gene: TRBJ1-4; V gene: TRBV6-5
CDR3 protein: ASSQGGYEQY; J gene: TRBJ2-7; V gene: TRBV14
CDR3 protein: ASSLEWGSADTQY; J gene: TRBJ2-3; V gene: TRBV27
CDR3 protein: SAGASYEQY; J gene: TRBJ2-7; V gene: TRBV20-1
CDR3 protein: ASSSGGGVDGELF; J gene: TRBJ2-2; V gene: TRBV7-3
CDR3 protein: ASSPQLGGWEGEQY; J gene: .; V gene: TRBV18
CDR3 protein: ASSTPTGPYEQY; J gene: .; V gene: TRBV11-2
CDR3 protein: ASSLTGGAGNEKLF; J gene: TRBJ1-4; V gene: TRBV5-1
CDR3 protein: ASSFNPLAGTSYEQY; J gene: TRBJ2-7; V gene: TRBV11-2
CDR3 protein: ASSIPTGDQPQH; J gene: TRBJ1-5; V gene: TRBV19
CDR3 protein: ASSQQLWTGSHEQY; J gene: TRBJ2-7; V gene: TRBV7-8
CDR3 protein: ASRGTGRGSEAF; J gene: TRBJ1-1; V gene: TRBV9
CDR3 protein: ASSLSAGKTQY; J gene: TRBJ2-5; V gene: TRBV5-1
CDR3 protein: ASSITHRGLTPDYEQY; J gene: TRBJ2-7; V gene: TRBV5-1
CDR3 protein: AAGVANYGYT; J gene: TRBJ1-2; V gene: TRBV6-5
CDR3 protein: ASSAEYEQY; J gene: TRBJ2-7; V gene: TRBV6-1
CDR3 protein: SVEGRQAPRGYT; J gene: TRBJ1-2; V gene: TRBV29-1
CDR3 protein: ASSQQGATNEKLF; J gene: TRBJ1-4; V gene: TRBV11-2
CDR3 protein: ASSLEGTQGEQF; J gene: TRBJ2-1; V gene: TRBV7-8
CDR3 protein: ASSWTGGANTEAF; J gene: TRBJ1-1; V gene: TRBV28
CDR3 protein: ASSPRGDTQY; J gene: TRBJ2-3; V gene: TRBV7-9
CDR3 protein: ASSIMAGAYEQY; J gene: TRBJ2-7; V gene: TRBV19
CDR3 protein: ASSVGGRDTEAF; J gene: TRBJ1-1; V gene: TRBV10-1
CDR3 protein: ASGRDAVSTEAF; J gene: TRBJ1-1; V gene: TRBV6-1